This T cell receptor (beta chain) was profiled in a study of T cells in Graves' hyperthyroidism and ophthalmopathy. In germline, CDR1 is SGHTA, CDR2 FQGNSA. Trimming shortened V by 1 base and J by 1 base, and 8 bases separated the two germline ends. This CDR3 region has 15 residues. RNA transcripts provided the source from which TCR beta CDR3 regions were amplified. With the HTBI primer set, the TCR CDR3 went through a first round of RT-PCR. TCRdb reprocessed the multiplex PCR reads via MiXCR and lists one record per CDR3 protein. The sample lists roughly 700,000 distinct CDR3 sequences; over 35% were seen once.

The rearrangement joins TRBV7-2 to TRBJ2-1; D gene uncertain. Source material: blood. This TCR came from a middle-aged woman with Graves' hyperthyroidism. The CDR3 region is CASSLDVQSYNEQFF. CDR3 nucleotides: TGTGCCAGCAGCTTAGATGTTCAGTCCTACAATGAGCAGTTCTTC.